The clone carrying this TCR beta chain showed up just a few times. This sample also contains other DNA sequences that code for the same CDR3. This sample stems from a study of blood T cell repertoires in COVID-19. Study as a whole: Italy, Spain and the United States were the sources of the convalescent and acute COVID-19 samples. T cells, B-cell-depleted T cells, or PBMCs provided the cDNA or gDNA that served as material.

Per the original methods: Quantification of nucleated cells was approximated via reference gene primer amplification. TCRdb's table, derived via immunoSEQ multiplex PCR, lists solely in-frame clones and lacks some. The V and J calls and clone size come from that table; D and trimming were worked out from the DNA. The sample records 300,000 to 350,000 clones, under 95% being singletons. V lost 1 base to trimming and J lost 4 bases, with 7 bases between them. Per the germline V gene, CDR1 is SQVTM and CDR2 is ANQGSEA. CDR3 length: 12 residues. The receptor's source is a woman younger than 30 who had recovered from COVID-19. The chain recombines TRBV29-1 with TRBJ1-2; possibly TRBD1 for D (5 bases). Sequenced material: peripheral blood. CDR3 in DNA: TGCAGCGTTGAAGTGGGGGGCTATGGCTACACCTTC. Its translation: CSVEVGGYGYTF. Full variable domain (rest looked up from reference TRBV29-1 and TRBJ1-2): SAVISQKPSRDICQRGTSLTIQCQVDSQVTMMFWYRQQPGQSLTLIATANQGSEATYESGFVIDKFPISRPNLTFSTLTVSNMSPEDSSIYLCSVEVGGYGYTFGSGTRLTVV.